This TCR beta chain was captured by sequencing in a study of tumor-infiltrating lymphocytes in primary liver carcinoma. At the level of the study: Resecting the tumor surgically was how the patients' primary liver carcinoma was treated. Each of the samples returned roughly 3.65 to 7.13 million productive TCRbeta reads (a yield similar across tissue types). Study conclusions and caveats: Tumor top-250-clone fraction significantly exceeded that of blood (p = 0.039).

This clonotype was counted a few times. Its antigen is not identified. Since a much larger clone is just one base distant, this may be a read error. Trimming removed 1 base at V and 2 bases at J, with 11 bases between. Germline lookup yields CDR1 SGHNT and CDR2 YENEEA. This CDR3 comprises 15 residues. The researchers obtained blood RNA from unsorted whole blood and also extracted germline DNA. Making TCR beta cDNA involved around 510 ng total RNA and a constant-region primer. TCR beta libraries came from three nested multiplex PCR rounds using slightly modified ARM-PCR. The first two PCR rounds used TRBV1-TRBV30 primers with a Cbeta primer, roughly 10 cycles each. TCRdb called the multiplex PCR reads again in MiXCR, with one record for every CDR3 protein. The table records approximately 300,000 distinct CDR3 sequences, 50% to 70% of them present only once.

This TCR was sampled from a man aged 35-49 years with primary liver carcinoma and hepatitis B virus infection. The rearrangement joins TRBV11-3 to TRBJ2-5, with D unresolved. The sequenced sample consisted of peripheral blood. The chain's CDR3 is CASSLGTVQQETQYF. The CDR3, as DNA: TGTGCCAGCAGCTTAGGAACAGTTCAACAAGAGACCCAGTACTTC.